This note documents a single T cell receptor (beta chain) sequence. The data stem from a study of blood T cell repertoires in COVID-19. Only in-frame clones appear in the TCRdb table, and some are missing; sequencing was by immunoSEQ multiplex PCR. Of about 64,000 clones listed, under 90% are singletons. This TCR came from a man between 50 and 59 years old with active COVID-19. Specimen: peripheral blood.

CDR3 amino acids: CASSTHLISGRYTGELFF. The DNA of the CDR3 is TGTGCCAGCAGCACCCATTTAATTAGCGGGAGATATACCGGGGAGCTGTTTTTT. The gene calls are TRBV9 and TRBJ2-2, with 9 bases matching TRBD2. Trimming took 4 bases from V and 5 from J; bases not matched to a gene: 15. CDR1 is SGDLS and CDR2 is YYNGEE in the germline V gene. The CDR3 runs to 18 residues.